What follows are 21 T cell receptor beta chains derived from one specimen sequenced in a study of shared clonotypes between healthy human individuals. Repertoires were generated with immunoSEQ multiplex PCR, while TCRdb's copy carries only in-frame clones and drops some. The sample contains about 2 million clones, around 95% of which appear only once. The sample taken for sequencing was naive CD4+ T cells sorted from blood. Subset reported: CD45RA+ positively selected. All receptors come from a man younger than 30 in good health.

The V call is TRBV30, the J call TRBJ1-1; weak D call: TRBD1 (5 bases). Germline V gene data show CDR1 as GTSNPN and CDR2 as SVGIG (reference sequence). The CDR3 loop spans 14 amino acids. V was shortened by 1 base and J by 1 base, with 10 bases between the two germline ends. The CDR3 DNA reads as TGTGCCTGGAGTGGAGGGGCCGGGAACACTGAAGCTTTCTTT. Its translation is CAWSGGAGNTEAFF.

A word on this clone: Lacking the conserved final phenylalanine or tryptophan, this CDR3 likely reflects a read error. The J gene is TRBJ2-7, the V gene TRBV6-5, with D unclear. The V end lost 5 bases, the J end lost 0 bases, and 8 bases lay between the germline ends. The CDR3 totals 13 residues. Germline CDR1 MNHEY, CDR2 SVGAGI. CDR3 protein: CASSRTVSYEQYL. The CDR3 coding sequence is TGTGCCAGCAGTCGGACGGTCTCCTACGAGCAGTACCTC.

The V and J genes are TRBV9 and TRBJ2-7, with TRBD2 matching over 11 bases. Per the germline V gene, CDR1 is SGDLS and CDR2 is YYNGEE. There are 16 residues in the CDR3. V lost 0 bases, J lost 3 bases, and 5 bases stayed unmatched. The CDR3 reads CASSVDSGRALYEQYF. The CDR3 nucleotides are TGTGCCAGCAGCGTAGATAGCGGGAGGGCCCTCTACGAGCAGTACTTC.

The chain couples TRBV5-4 to TRBJ2-3; D is uncertain. CDR3 length equals 13 residues. V lost 4 bases and J lost 8, with 14 bases in between. Germline V CDR1 and CDR2: SGHNT, YYREEE (reference sequence). DNA for the CDR3: TGTGCCAGCAGCCTGGGCGGAGTTGGTACGCAGTATTTT. Protein: CASSLGGVGTQYF.

Of note for this clone: Other nucleotide sequences from this sample produce the same CDR3. The rearrangement uses TRBV5-1 and TRBJ2-6; TRBD1 agrees at 7 bases. CDR3 length: 15 residues. Trimming removed 0 bases from V and 4 bases from J; junction bases left unmatched: 1. CDR1 is SGHRS and CDR2 is YFSETQ in the germline V gene. The CDR3 here is CASSLEGAGANVLTF. CDR3 nucleotide sequence: TGCGCCAGCAGCTTGGAGGGGGCCGGGGCCAACGTCCTGACTTTC.

A few counts support this clone. The chain employs TRBV2 and TRBJ1-6, with D maybe TRBD1 (5 bases). The CDR3 has 14 residues. Germline values: CDR1 SNHLY, CDR2 FYNNEI. V shed 6 bases and J shed 7 bases, with 13 bases lying between them. CDR3 amino acids: CASRQDGLNSPLHF. The CDR3 nucleotides are TGTGCCAGCAGACAGGACGGCTTAAATTCACCCCTCCACTTT.

V gene TRBV25-1 combines with J gene TRBJ1-6; no firm D call. Germline values: CDR1 MGHDK, CDR2 SYGVNS. The length of the CDR3 is 18 residues. V lost 1 base to trimming and J lost 0 bases, with 13 bases between them. This CDR3 is CASSESGGSSSYNSPLHF. As DNA, the CDR3 is TGTGCCAGCAGTGAATCGGGCGGGTCGAGCTCCTATAATTCACCCCTCCACTTT.

The genes are TRBV5-4 and TRBJ2-7; D may be TRBD2 (6 bases). The CDR3 consists of 14 residues. V lost 0 bases and J 6 bases, leaving 13 bases between the germline ends. Germline V gene data show CDR1 as SGHNT and CDR2 as YYREEE (reference sequence). The CDR3 nucleotides read TGTGCCAGCAGCTTGGCGGGACTCCTTCGCGAGCAGTACTTC. It codes for CASSLAGLLREQYF.

The genes are TRBV6-6 and TRBJ1-3; 8 nucleotides align to TRBD1. Germline V lookup: CDR1 MNHNY, CDR2 SVGAGI (reference sequence). J lost 0 bases, V lost 5 bases, and 3 bases had no gene match. The CDR3 has 15 residues. In DNA, the CDR3 is TGTGCCAGCAGTCGACAGGGGCCCTCTGGAAACACCATATATTTT. It codes for CASSRQGPSGNTIYF.

This chain joins TRBV29-1 and TRBJ1-1, with D perhaps matching TRBD1 (5 bases). Germline V gene sequence: CDR1 SQVTM, CDR2 ANQGSEA. This CDR3 is 13 amino acids long. The germline V and J ends were trimmed by 6 bases and 0 bases, with 11 bases remaining between them. The CDR3 DNA follows: TGCAGCGTCCACCGGGGCCTGAACACTGAAGCTTTCTTT. It specifies CSVHRGLNTEAFF.

The V and J genes are TRBV27 and TRBJ2-1; TRBD2 aligns across 10 bases. The CDR3 is 15 amino acids. The germline V gene encodes CDR1 MNHEY and CDR2 SMNVEV (reference sequence). Trimming cost V 3 bases and J 7 bases; bases outside gene matches: 6. In nucleotides, the CDR3 is TGTGCCAGCAGTTTTGAGCGGGGGGGCTCAAATGAGCAGTTCTTC. Protein product: CASSFERGGSNEQFF.

The rearrangement links TRBV5-1 to TRBJ2-1; 7 bases align to TRBD1. The CDR3 runs 15 residues. V lost 2 bases, J lost 5 bases, and 7 bases stayed unmatched. Germline V gives CDR1 SGHRS, CDR2 YFSETQ. The CDR3 loop reads CASSFPDRENNEQFF. The CDR3 DNA follows: TGCGCCAGCAGCTTCCCAGACAGGGAAAACAATGAGCAGTTCTTC.

The CDR3 region has the DNA TGTGCCAGCAGTGGAGGGTGGGCGACAGATACGCAGTATTTT. Protein product: CASSGGWATDTQYF. The chain couples TRBV6-1 to TRBJ2-3; possibly TRBD2 for D (5 bases). There are 14 residues in the CDR3. The V and J ends lost 4 bases and 3 bases respectively, with 11 bases between them. Germline CDR1 MNHNS, CDR2 SASEGT.

The chain recombines TRBV6-5 with TRBJ2-5; TRBD2 agrees at 7 bases. This CDR3 spans 14 amino acids. Looked up from germline, CDR1 is MNHEY and CDR2 is SVGAGI. The trim removed 5 bases at V and 6 bases at J, leaving 9 bases unmatched. The CDR3 nucleotides are TGTGCCAGCAGTCCTCCGCGGGGGTCCCAGACCCAGTACTTC. Translation gives CASSPPRGSQTQYF.

The chain is built from TRBV11-2 and TRBJ1-1, with D maybe TRBD1 (5 bases). Trimming cost V 5 bases and J 6 bases, with 19 bases left between them. The CDR3 totals 15 residues. Per germline, CDR1 SGHAT and CDR2 FQNNGV. The CDR3 DNA is TGTGCCAGCAGCCCAAGCGGCAGGGAGAAGGCTGAAGCTTTCTTT. Protein product: CASSPSGREKAEAFF.

Points on this clone: The sample holds other DNA sequences that translate to the same CDR3. The CDR3 DNA is TGCGCCAGCAGCCAAGACAGCAACTATGGCTACACCTTC. Its translation: CASSQDSNYGYTF. The rearrangement links TRBV5-1 to TRBJ1-2; D perhaps matches TRBD1 (5 bases). This CDR3 contains 13 residues. The ends were cut back, 4 bases at V and 2 bases at J, with 9 bases in the middle. Germline V gene lookup returns CDR1 SGHRS and CDR2 YFSETQ.

This chain uses TRBV27 with TRBJ2-3, with 8 bases lining up with TRBD2. This CDR3 has 16 residues. V lost 5 bases to trimming and J lost 1 base; unmatched junction nucleotides: 8. In germline, CDR1 is MNHEY, CDR2 SMNVEV (reference sequence). This CDR3 reads CASSRSVAGRTDTQYF. The CDR3 bases are TGTGCCAGCAGTCGAAGTGTAGCGGGGCGCACAGATACGCAGTATTTT.

V usage is TRBV5-4 and J usage is TRBJ2-7; 12 bases line up with TRBD2. J was trimmed by 5 bases and V by 4 bases; bases with no gene match: 10. Germline V CDR1 and CDR2: SGHNT, YYREEE (reference sequence). The CDR3 length is 16 residues. CDR3 in amino acids: CASSPGGLAGFNEQYF. The CDR3 DNA sequence: TGTGCCAGCAGCCCAGGAGGACTAGCGGGATTCAACGAGCAGTACTTC.

J is TRBJ1-2 and V is TRBV7-2; tentative D call: TRBD1 (5 bases). The V gene lost 1 base and the J gene lost 3 bases, with 15 bases spanning the gap. In germline, CDR1 is SGHTA, CDR2 FQGNSA. This CDR3 has 16 residues. CDR3 sequence (DNA): TGTGCCAGCAGCTTAGACAGGCTAATTAATCACTATGGCTACACCTTC. It specifies CASSLDRLINHYGYTF.

The chain combines TRBV30 with TRBJ2-5, with a tentative D call TRBD2 (5 bases). This CDR3 region has 12 residues. The V end was cut by 0 bases, the J end by 3 bases, with 5 bases between. The V gene's germline CDR1 is GTSNPN and CDR2 SVGIG (reference sequence). The DNA of the CDR3 is TGTGCCTGGAGTGTGCGGGAAGAGACCCAGTACTTC. Its protein product is CAWSVREETQYF.

The V call is TRBV5-1, the J call TRBJ2-5, with no clear D. The CDR3 has 14 amino acids. CDR1 SGHRS and CDR2 YFSETQ come from the germline V gene. V lost 4 bases and J 4 bases, leaving 14 bases between the germline ends. The CDR3 sequence: CASSPDLAGETQYF. Written as DNA, the CDR3 is TGCGCCAGCAGCCCGGATTTAGCCGGAGAGACCCAGTACTTC.